Listed here are 19 T cell receptor beta chains from one sample, sequenced in a study of shared clonotypes between healthy human individuals. Method: immunoSEQ multiplex PCR; TCRdb's copy keeps in-frame clones and lacks some. The data show hundreds of thousands of clones, roughly 70% seen once. Sequencing was done on a sample of memory CD4+ T cells sorted from blood. Subset in this sample: CD45RA-negative fraction. The source is a young woman in good health.

CDR3 sequence: CASSSLAGGPNEQFF. The CDR3 DNA follows: TGTGCCAGCAGCTCACTAGCGGGAGGGCCTAATGAGCAGTTCTTC. The chain joins TRBV7-6 to TRBJ2-1; 13 bases fit TRBD2. Germline assignment: CDR1 SGHVS and CDR2 FNYEAQ. Trimming took 4 bases from V and 7 from J; bases not matched to a gene: 4. The CDR3 is 15 amino acids.

In nucleotides, the CDR3 is TGTGCCAGCAGCTTGACAGGGGGCCGGGGAAACACCATATATTTT. This gives the protein CASSLTGGRGNTIYF. The gene calls are TRBV7-3 and TRBJ1-3; 10 nucleotides match TRBD1. Germline values: CDR1 SGHTA, CDR2 FQGTGA. V was pared by 3 bases and J by 4 bases, with 3 bases of the junction left unmatched. The CDR3 length is 15 residues.

This clone has just a few counts. The chain links TRBV11-3 to TRBJ2-3; the D is unclear. The CDR3 spans 11 residues. Trimming cost V 3 bases and J 7 bases, with 5 bases left between them. CDR1 is SGHNT, CDR2 YENEEA, per germline. The CDR3 DNA follows: TGTGCCAGCAGCTTGGGAAATACGCAGTATTTT. It is translated as CASSLGNTQYF.

The genes are TRBV28 and TRBJ2-7; 8 bases match TRBD1. The V gene end was trimmed by 5 bases and the J gene end by 0 bases; junction bases not matched to a gene: 9. CDR3 size: 16 residues. Germline values: CDR1 MDHEN, CDR2 SYDVKM. The CDR3 sequence is CASSRGWDRPSYEQYF. The CDR3 DNA reads TGTGCCAGCAGTCGAGGCTGGGACAGGCCCTCCTACGAGCAGTACTTC.

This sequence joins TRBV28 and TRBJ1-5; D is uncertain. CDR1 MDHEN and CDR2 SYDVKM come from the germline V gene. The CDR3 has 15 amino acids. Trimming took off 6 bases at V and 4 bases at J, with 16 bases between the two ends. The CDR3 protein is CASRALLWENQPQHF. The CDR3, as DNA: TGTGCCAGCAGAGCCCTCCTTTGGGAGAATCAGCCCCAGCATTTT.

V gene TRBV9 combines with J gene TRBJ2-1, with 11 bases aligning to TRBD1. The germline V gene has CDR1 SGDLS and CDR2 YYNGEE. This CDR3 is 17 amino acids long. V shed 1 base, J shed 3 bases, and the junction held 6 bases outside the gene matches. CDR3 sequence (DNA): TGTGCCAGCAGCGTACTTGCGGGACAGGGGGGCTACAATGAGCAGTTCTTC. Protein: CASSVLAGQGGYNEQFF.

This chain joins TRBV18 and TRBJ2-7; TRBD2 matches at 8 bases. With V trimmed by 5 bases and J by 0 bases, 6 bases remained unmatched. The CDR3 consists of 15 residues. Germline-derived CDR1 and CDR2 are KGHSH and LQKENI. This chain's CDR3 is CASSEAGASSYEQYF. In DNA, the CDR3 is TGTGCCAGCTCAGAAGCGGGAGCAAGCTCCTACGAGCAGTACTTC.

The rearrangement uses TRBV20-1 and TRBJ2-1, with D hard to call. The germline gives CDR1 DFQATT, CDR2 SNEGSKA (reference sequence). CDR3 size: 11 residues. The germline V and J ends were trimmed by 2 bases and 5 bases, with 4 bases remaining between them. Written as DNA, the CDR3 is TGCAGTGCTAGACCGAACAATGAGCAGTTCTTC. Its protein is CSARPNNEQFF.

This clone was counted many times. The V and J genes are TRBV7-6 and TRBJ2-3, with D possibly matching TRBD2 (5 bases). The germline V gene encodes CDR1 SGHVS and CDR2 FNYEAQ. The CDR3 has 17 amino acids. Trimming pared 0 bases from V and 4 bases from J, leaving 17 bases between. The CDR3 protein is CASSLARLASPPDTQYF. DNA of the CDR3: TGTGCCAGCAGCTTAGCCCGCCTAGCAAGTCCCCCAGATACGCAGTATTTT.

The rearrangement joins TRBV6-1 to TRBJ2-1, with 10 nucleotides matching TRBD2. CDR1 and CDR2 from the germline V gene are MNHNS and SASEGT. The trim removed 11 bases at V and 8 bases at J, leaving 15 bases unmatched. This CDR3 has 15 amino acids. The CDR3 loop reads CAGEEAGGPGDEQFF. DNA for the CDR3: TGTGCCGGAGAGGAAGCGGGAGGGCCCGGGGATGAGCAGTTCTTC.

Here the CDR3 DNA reads TGCGCCAGCAGCGCCGCGACTAGCGTCTCCTACGAGCAGTACTTC. Its protein is CASSAATSVSYEQYF. The J gene is TRBJ2-7, the V gene TRBV5-1; TRBD2 aligns across 8 bases. Germline CDR1 and CDR2: SGHRS and YFSETQ. CDR3 size: 15 residues. Trimming cost V 4 bases and J 0 bases; bases outside gene matches: 6.

The chain couples TRBV7-2 to TRBJ2-7; TRBD1 agrees at 8 bases. The CDR3 is 14 residues long. V gave up 4 bases and J gave up 3 bases; unmatched junction bases: 5. Looked up from germline, CDR1 is SGHTA and CDR2 is FQGNSA. The CDR3 sequence: CASSSRGQGYEQYF. In DNA, the CDR3 is TGTGCCAGCAGCTCCCGTGGACAGGGCTACGAGCAGTACTTC.

In its sample, this clone was seen once. The chain couples TRBV11-2 to TRBJ2-1, with D perhaps given as TRBD1 or TRBD2 (6 bases each). CDR3 size: 16 residues. Between the trimmed V and J ends, which lost 5 bases and 3 bases, there was a span of 17 bases. Germline CDR1 and CDR2: SGHAT and FQNNGV. The CDR3 nucleotides read TGTGCCAGCAGCCGGAGGGGGAGAGCCTTCTACAATGAGCAGTTCTTC. This codes for CASSRRGRAFYNEQFF.

J is TRBJ1-2 and V is TRBV28; 12 nucleotides line up with TRBD1. From germline, CDR1 is MDHEN and CDR2 SYDVKM. V shed 5 bases and J 4 bases; nucleotides not matched to a gene: 11. This CDR3 has 17 amino acids. The CDR3 DNA follows: TGTGCCAGCAGTGCCCGGGACAGGGGGCGGACGGGCTATGGCTACACCTTC. Amino acid sequence: CASSARDRGRTGYGYTF.

V is TRBV15 and J is TRBJ1-2, with TRBD1 matching 8 bases. The length of the CDR3 is 15 residues. Trimming removed 5 bases from V and 7 bases from J; junction bases left unmatched: 12. Germline CDR1 reads LNHNV; CDR2 reads YYDKDF (reference sequence). CDR3 DNA: TGTGCCACCAGCGCCTGGGACAGGATTCGCGGTGGCTACACCTTC. Protein sequence: CATSAWDRIRGGYTF.

The chain combines TRBV9 with TRBJ2-7, with TRBD1 as a possible D gene (5 bases). The germline CDR1 and CDR2 sequences are SGDLS and YYNGEE. The V gene lost 4 bases and the J gene lost 4 bases, with 15 bases spanning the gap. This CDR3 is built from 14 residues. CDR3 protein: CASSPFGRDYEQYF. CDR3 nucleotides: TGTGCCAGCAGCCCGTTTGGCAGGGATTACGAGCAGTACTTC.

The chain recombines TRBV5-6 with TRBJ1-5, with a tentative D call TRBD1 (5 bases). The V end was cut by 0 bases, the J end by 6 bases, with 16 bases between. This CDR3 is 16 amino acids long. Germline loops: CDR1 SGHDT, CDR2 YYEEEE. This chain's CDR3 is CASSLGGAQRGQPQHF. The CDR3 region has the DNA TGTGCCAGCAGCTTGGGTGGGGCTCAACGCGGTCAGCCCCAGCATTTT. Variable domain in full (rest from reference TRBV5-6 and TRBJ1-5): DAGVTQSPTHLIKTRGQQVTLRCSPKSGHDTVSWYQQALGQGPQFIFQYYEEEERQRGNFPDRFSGHQFPNYSSELNVNALLLGDSALYLCASSLGGAQRGQPQHFGDGTRLSIL.

V is TRBV2 and J is TRBJ2-5; D is ambiguous. The DNA end lines up better with TRBJ2-7; the J call may be wrong. There are 11 residues in the CDR3. CDR1 and CDR2 from the germline V gene are SNHLY and FYNNEI. CDR3 region: CASRAFSEQYF. The CDR3 DNA reads as TGTGCCAGCAGGGCCTTTAGCGAGCAGTACTTC.

The chain carries TRBV7-9 and TRBJ1-2, with D possibly being TRBD1 (5 bases). The V end was cut by 1 base, the J end by 4 bases, with 13 bases between. CDR1 SEHNR and CDR2 FQNEAQ come from the germline V gene (reference sequence). The CDR3 spans 15 residues. The CDR3 spells CASSLGGEVAYGYTF. DNA of the CDR3: TGTGCCAGCAGCTTAGGGGGGGAGGTCGCCTATGGCTACACCTTC. Based on the CDR3 plus reference TRBV7-9 and TRBJ1-2, the full variable domain is DTGVSQNPRHKITKRGQNVTFRCDPISEHNRLYWYRQTLGQGPEFLTYFQNEAQLEKSRLLSDRFSAERPKGSFSTLEIQRTEQGDSAMYLCASSLGGEVAYGYTFGSGTRLTVV.